This T cell receptor beta chain was sequenced during a study of shared clonotypes between healthy human individuals. Broader study findings: Rarefaction gave evidence that sorted-subset sequencing remained incomplete despite large depth.

The table came from immunoSEQ multiplex PCR; TCRdb's copy has only in-frame clones and leaves some out. Here the sample spans about 2.3 million clones, just under 95% being singletons. For this clone: No antigen is known for it.

V lost 6 bases, J lost 3 bases, and 3 bases stayed unmatched. Germline values: CDR1 MNHEY, CDR2 SMNVEV (reference sequence). The CDR3 has 14 amino acids. The chain joins TRBV27 to TRBJ2-7; 12 bases agree with TRBD2. The origin of this receptor is a man aged 18 to 29 in good health. Some clones in this sample may be carry-over from other donors' samples. Sequencing was performed on naive CD4+ T cells from PBMCs. Subset in this sample: CD45RA+ positively selected. This CDR3 reads CASRRTSGNYEQYF. The CDR3 region has the DNA TGTGCCAGCAGGCGGACTAGCGGGAACTACGAGCAGTACTTC.